The clone carrying this T cell receptor (beta chain) was observed many times. Its antigen is as yet unknown. This sample is drawn from a study of identical twins. General study points: Partial confounding of zero-insertion analyses by invariant MAIT and iNKT cells was possible. With abundant cord blood beta clonotypes, insertions were fewer; memory repertoires showed no such pattern.

A single record per CDR3 protein comes from TCRdb applying MiXCR to the 5' RACE reads. The repertoire holds 300,000 or so distinct CDR3 sequences, more than 8% seen once, with about 7.1% in the top ten. The sample was also linked to a second study, of yellow fever vaccine responses in identical twins.

Sequencing was done on a sample of CD8+ T cells sorted from blood. This sequence originates from a woman younger than 35 in good health.

The CDR3: CASTDTSRGGNIQYF. DNA for the CDR3: TGTGCCAGCACCGACACTTCCCGTGGAGGAAACATTCAGTACTTC. The chain recombines TRBV27 with TRBJ2-4; tentative D call: TRBD2 (5 bases). Germline CDR1 is MNHEY and CDR2 is SMNVEV (reference sequence). The CDR3 has 15 residues. Trimming stripped 7 bases from V and 6 bases from J, with 19 bases between.